The clone carrying this T cell receptor beta chain showed up many times. Assay used: immunoSEQ multiplex PCR; TCRdb lists only in-frame clones, some missing. The top ten hold over 8.5% of the sample, which has some 240,000 clones, 65% to 70% seen once. These data come from a study of shared clonotypes between healthy human individuals. V was shortened by 8 bases and J by 8 bases, with 12 bases between the two germline ends. CDR3 length equals 11 residues. In germline, CDR1 is WNHNN, CDR2 SYGVQD (reference sequence). Sequencing input: memory CD4+ T cells sorted from blood. Subset described: CD45RA-negative fraction. This rearrangement joins TRBV10-1 to TRBJ1-2, with D perhaps TRBD1 (5 bases). The sequence was collected from a man younger than 45 in good health. The CDR3 reads CASVGGEGYTF. CDR3 bases: TGCGCCAGCGTGGGGGGTGAGGGCTACACCTTC.